A single sample is the source of the 21 T cell receptor beta chains below, sequenced in a study of blood T cell repertoires in COVID-19. Using immunoSEQ multiplex PCR, the repertoire was profiled, and TCRdb retains in-frame clones only, with some absent. The table shows about 64,000 clones, with 88% occurring only once. The sample consisted of peripheral blood. All receptors come from an older woman with COVID-19, enrolled during active disease.

This rearrangement joins TRBV7-2 to TRBJ2-1; D may be TRBD2 (6 bases). The V gene's germline CDR1 is SGHTA and CDR2 FQGNSA. The CDR3 consists of 14 residues. V lost 1 base to trimming and J lost 14 bases, with 18 bases between them. For the CDR3, the DNA is TGTGCCAGCAGCTTAGACCCTAGCGCCCTCTTCAAGTTCTTC. It codes for CASSLDPSALFKFF.

The chain employs TRBV27 and TRBJ2-7, with 11 nucleotides matching TRBD1. The CDR3 runs to 15 residues. Losses at the gene ends were 5 bases for V and 2 bases for J; bases not matched to a gene: 5. From germline, CDR1 is MNHEY and CDR2 SMNVEV (reference sequence). The CDR3 DNA is TGTGCCAGCAGTCCAAGGGACAGGGGGGCCTACGAGCAGTACTTC. Its protein is CASSPRDRGAYEQYF.

V usage is TRBV10-3 and J usage is TRBJ2-2; D is perhaps TRBD2 (5 bases). CDR1 ENHRY and CDR2 SYGVKD come from the germline V gene. This CDR3 is built from 14 residues. The V and J ends lost 4 bases and 2 bases respectively, with 8 bases between them. CDR3 in amino acids: CAISGAENTGELFF. As DNA, the CDR3 is TGTGCCATCAGTGGAGCGGAAAACACCGGGGAGCTGTTTTTT.

The V and J genes are TRBV6-6 and TRBJ2-7; 8 bases are a match to TRBD1. The germline V gene encodes CDR1 MNHNY and CDR2 SVGAGI (reference sequence). The CDR3 has 15 residues. V shed 6 bases and J 3 bases; nucleotides not matched to a gene: 10. This CDR3 reads CASSRTGNWIYEQYF. Here the CDR3 DNA reads TGTGCCAGCAGCCGGACAGGGAACTGGATCTACGAGCAGTACTTC.

The chain links TRBV14 to TRBJ2-7; D remains unclear. The CDR3 is made up of 12 amino acids. Trimming left V 1 base short and J 7 bases short, with 8 bases between. In germline, CDR1 is SGHDN, CDR2 FVKESK. CDR3 sequence: CASSQAYSEQYF. Written as DNA, the CDR3 is TGTGCCAGCAGCCAAGCTTACAGTGAGCAGTACTTC.

The chain uses TRBV11-3 and TRBJ1-1; 7 positions agree with TRBD1. Germline-derived CDR1 and CDR2 are SGHNT and YENEEA. The CDR3 sequence is 13 residues long. Trimming removed 5 bases from V and 2 bases from J; junction bases left unmatched: 2. The chain's CDR3 is CASSRQGNTEAFF. The CDR3 bases are TGTGCCAGCAGCCGACAGGGAAACACTGAAGCTTTCTTT.

This clone was seen a single time. The rearrangement uses TRBV9 and TRBJ2-3; D remains ambiguous. The V and J ends lost 1 base and 0 bases respectively, with 9 bases between them. The CDR3 covers 15 residues. From germline, CDR1 is SGDLS and CDR2 YYNGEE. CDR3 residues: CASSVFWASTDTQYF. CDR3 bases: TGTGCCAGCAGCGTATTTTGGGCTAGCACAGATACGCAGTATTTT.

The chain carries TRBV9 and TRBJ2-5, with 11 bases identical to TRBD2. The length of the CDR3 is 18 residues. Trimming removed 4 bases from V and 0 bases from J; junction bases left unmatched: 11. Germline V gene data show CDR1 as SGDLS and CDR2 as YYNGEE. The CDR3 region is CASSFGTSGAGYQETQYF. The CDR3 region has the DNA TGTGCCAGCAGCTTCGGGACTAGCGGAGCAGGGTACCAAGAGACCCAGTACTTC.

The rearrangement uses TRBV9 and TRBJ2-7; TRBD2 is a possible D gene (6 bases). CDR1 and CDR2 from the germline V gene are SGDLS and YYNGEE. The CDR3 contains 15 residues. V was shortened by 0 bases and J by 3 bases, with 13 bases between the two germline ends. CDR3 loop: CASSVAAGKVYEQYF. The CDR3 nucleotides read TGTGCCAGCAGCGTAGCGGCGGGAAAGGTCTACGAGCAGTACTTC.

V is TRBV11-3 and J is TRBJ1-1; 7 bases fit TRBD1. Germline lookup yields CDR1 SGHNT and CDR2 YENEEA. CDR3 size: 14 residues. Trimming at V came to 10 bases and at J to 3 bases, leaving 11 bases not matched to a gene. The CDR3 DNA reads as TGTGCCACCGCAGGGGGGTCATTGGACACTGAAGCTTTCTTT. Translating it yields CATAGGSLDTEAFF.

The chain carries TRBV29-1 and TRBJ1-3, with D possibly TRBD1 on 5 matching bases. This CDR3 spans 14 amino acids. Germline loops: CDR1 SQVTM, CDR2 ANQGSEA. The ends were cut back, 7 bases at V and 0 bases at J, with 13 bases in the middle. This CDR3 reads CSASGQSSGNTIYF. In nucleotides, the CDR3 is TGCAGCGCCTCCGGACAAAGCTCTGGAAACACCATATATTTT.

V usage is TRBV24-1 and J usage is TRBJ2-3; no reliable D call. Germline-derived CDR1 and CDR2 are KGHDR and SFDVKD. This CDR3 comprises 15 residues. V shed 1 base and J shed 0 bases, with 7 bases lying between them. The chain's CDR3 is CATSDFGGSTDTQYF. CDR3 DNA: TGTGCCACCAGTGATTTTGGCGGAAGCACAGATACGCAGTATTTT.

This sequence joins TRBV5-5 and TRBJ1-5, with D tentatively TRBD1 (5 bases). V lost 0 bases and J lost 4, with 11 bases in between. Germline V lookup: CDR1 SGHKS, CDR2 YYEKEE (reference sequence). The length of the CDR3 is 15 residues. As DNA, the CDR3 is TGTGCCAGCAGCTTGGTGGGACTTGGGAATCAGCCCCAGCATTTT. This translates into CASSLVGLGNQPQHF.

This clone was found once. The genes are TRBV13 and TRBJ1-1; the match to TRBD1 covers 9 bases. This CDR3 comprises 15 residues. Germline CDR1 reads PRHDT; CDR2 reads FYEKMQ (reference sequence). The trim removed 5 bases at V and 3 bases at J, leaving 7 bases unmatched. CDR3 DNA: TGTGCCAGCAGCCCCATGGGACAGGGAGACACTGAAGCTTTCTTT. Protein sequence: CASSPMGQGDTEAFF.

The chain joins TRBV7-2 to TRBJ1-2; the D gene is possibly TRBD1 (6 bases). V was cut by 7 bases and J by 4 bases, with 16 bases left in between. The CDR3 totals 14 residues. The germline V gene has CDR1 SGHTA and CDR2 FQGNSA. This CDR3 reads CASTHQGQAYGYTF. The DNA for the CDR3 is TGTGCCAGCACCCACCAGGGGCAGGCCTATGGCTACACCTTC. The whole variable domain, filled in from reference TRBV7-2 and TRBJ1-2, reads GAGVSQSPSNKVTEKGKDVELRCDPISGHTALYWYRQSLGQGLEFLIYFQGNSAPDKSGLPSDRFSAERTGGSVSTLTIQRTQQEDSAVYLCASTHQGQAYGYTFGSGTRLTVV.

The CDR3: CASSQQTGISPLHF. The CDR3 nucleotides are TGTGCCAGCAGCCAACAAACAGGGATTTCACCCCTCCACTTT. The chain couples TRBV3-1 (or the pseudogene TRBV3-2) to TRBJ1-6; a possible D gene is TRBD1 (6 bases). Trimming shortened V by 2 bases and J by 9 bases, and 11 bases separated the two germline ends. The CDR3 is 14 residues long. Per germline, CDR1 LGHDT and CDR2 YNNKEL (reference sequence).

The rearrangement joins TRBV28 to TRBJ1-5, with 9 bases identical to TRBD1. The CDR3 spans 16 residues. With 3 bases clipped from V and 6 bases from J, the junction kept 9 bases outside the gene matches. Germline V lookup: CDR1 MDHEN, CDR2 SYDVKM. CDR3 sequence (DNA): TGTGCCAGCAGTTTCAGGGACAGGGTGGAGAGTCAGCCCCAGCATTTT. Translating it yields CASSFRDRVESQPQHF.

This chain uses TRBV10-3 with TRBJ2-7; D is uncertain. CDR1 ENHRY and CDR2 SYGVKD come from the germline V gene. CDR3 length equals 13 residues. V lost 0 bases and J 3 bases, leaving 6 bases between the germline ends. Here the CDR3 reads CAISESQIYEQYF. CDR3 sequence (DNA): TGTGCCATCAGTGAGTCCCAGATCTACGAGCAGTACTTC.

This chain joins TRBV6-2 or TRBV6-3 and TRBJ2-3, with D perhaps TRBD2 (5 bases). CDR1 MNHEY and CDR2 SVGEGT come from the germline V gene. The ends were cut back, 4 bases at V and 2 bases at J, with 13 bases in the middle. The CDR3 is made up of 15 amino acids. The CDR3, as DNA: TGTGCCAGCAGTTCCGGGGAATGGAACACAGATACGCAGTATTTT. It encodes CASSSGEWNTDTQYF.

This chain joins TRBV19 and TRBJ1-5; 9 bases agree with TRBD1. This CDR3 has 15 amino acids. Germline-derived CDR1 and CDR2 are LNHDA and SQIVND (reference sequence). V was pared by 6 bases and J by 4 bases, with 7 bases of the junction left unmatched. CDR3 residues: CASRTQGAQNQPQHF. The CDR3, as DNA: TGTGCCAGTAGAACACAGGGGGCGCAGAATCAGCCCCAGCATTTT.

The chain is built from TRBV28 and TRBJ2-3; 7 bases map to TRBD1. This CDR3 has 14 residues. The V and J ends lost 7 bases and 0 bases, in that order; junction bases with no gene match: 4. Germline lookup yields CDR1 MDHEN and CDR2 SYDVKM. CDR3 amino acids: CASNLGQSTDTQYF. CDR3 nucleotides: TGTGCCAGCAACCTGGGACAGAGCACAGATACGCAGTATTTT.